One sample yielded the 26 T cell receptor beta chains listed below, sequenced in a study of T cells after yellow fever vaccination. TCRdb called the 5' RACE reads again in MiXCR, with one record for every CDR3 protein. Among some 350,000 distinct CDR3 sequences, 8.7% were seen once, and the ten largest hold more than 15%. The specimen was PBMCs, collected on the day of the first yellow fever vaccination. The origin of the receptors is a man younger than 35 who received the YFV17D yellow fever vaccine.

In this sample, this clonotype turned up a few times. Here the CDR3 DNA reads TGTGCCAGCAGTGGCCGGACTAGCGGGGGCCTGTACCAAGAGACCCAGTACTTC. This sequence encodes CASSGRTSGGLYQETQYF. The chain is built from TRBV6-1 and TRBJ2-5; 13 bases agree with TRBD2. CDR1 MNHNS and CDR2 SASEGT come from the germline V gene. With 4 bases clipped from V and 0 bases from J, the junction kept 8 bases outside the gene matches. CDR3 size: 18 residues.

About this clonotype: A much larger clone differs from this one at a single base, so this may be a read error. The CDR3 spells CASSLRDRLTGELFF. CDR3 coding DNA: TGCGCCAGCAGCTTGAGGGACAGGCTCACCGGGGAGCTGTTTTTT. The V call is TRBV5-1, the J call TRBJ2-2; TRBD1 agrees at 8 bases. Germline V gene sequence: CDR1 SGHRS, CDR2 YFSETQ. The CDR3 is 15 residues long. V was pared by 1 base and J by 4 bases, with 3 bases of the junction left unmatched.

This clonotype has just a few counts. This chain joins TRBV6-2 or TRBV6-3 and TRBJ2-2, with no clear D. Germline CDR1 and CDR2: MNHEY and SVGEGT. The ends were cut back, 1 base at V and 7 bases at J, with 13 bases in the middle. The CDR3 has 15 amino acids. CDR3 coding DNA: TGTGCCAGCAGTTACTTGAGAGGCGGTGGCGGGGAGCTGTTTTTT. As protein: CASSYLRGGGGELFF.

This clonotype was seen more than once but under ten times. V is TRBV6-2 or TRBV6-3 and J is TRBJ2-4; D is possibly TRBD1 (5 bases). CDR1 is MNHEY and CDR2 is SVGEGT in the germline V gene. The CDR3 is made up of 14 amino acids. Trimming took 5 bases from V and 10 from J, leaving 18 bases between them. The CDR3 bases are TGTGCCAGCAGTCAACGCACACCAAAGGGGATTCAGTACTTC. Protein: CASSQRTPKGIQYF.

J is TRBJ2-3 and V is TRBV5-1, with D maybe TRBD2 (5 bases). CDR1 is SGHRS and CDR2 is YFSETQ in the germline V gene. V was cut by 2 bases and J by 2 bases, with 9 bases left in between. The CDR3 is 14 residues long. Written as DNA, the CDR3 is TGCGCCAGCAGCTTTAGGACTTTCACAGATACGCAGTATTTT. Protein: CASSFRTFTDTQYF.

The rearrangement joins TRBV29-1 to TRBJ2-5, with 9 bases identical to TRBD2. V gave up 6 bases and J gave up 5 bases; unmatched junction bases: 16. Germline assignment: CDR1 SQVTM and CDR2 ANQGSEA. This CDR3 has 16 amino acids. This CDR3 is CSVSYVQLAGKETQYF. The CDR3 bases are TGCAGCGTGAGTTACGTACAGCTAGCGGGGAAGGAGACCCAGTACTTC.

The J gene is TRBJ2-5, the V gene TRBV10-3, with 15 bases identical to TRBD2. CDR1 is ENHRY, CDR2 SYGVKD, per germline. The CDR3 totals 16 residues. V lost 6 bases and J lost 4; bases outside the gene matches: 6. CDR3 sequence reads: CAISSGLAGGGETQYF. Here the CDR3 DNA reads TGTGCCATCAGCTCGGGACTAGCGGGGGGTGGAGAGACCCAGTACTTC.

The rearrangement joins TRBV6-1 to TRBJ1-1; a weak D match, TRBD1 (6 bases). Germline CDR1 reads MNHNS; CDR2 reads SASEGT. The CDR3 totals 15 residues. V was shortened by 6 bases and J by 1 base, with 15 bases between the two germline ends. The CDR3 region is CASRRGRTANTEAFF. DNA of the CDR3: TGTGCCAGCAGACGTGGTCGGACAGCGAACACTGAAGCTTTCTTT.

The genes are TRBV20-1 and TRBJ2-7; D uncertain. The germline CDR1 and CDR2 sequences are DFQATT and SNEGSKA (reference sequence). The CDR3 is 13 amino acids. V was trimmed by 0 bases and J by 3 bases, leaving 9 bases between them. CDR3 nucleotide sequence: TGCAGTGCTAGAGACCCCCTACACTACGAGCAGTACGTC. Protein: CSARDPLHYEQYV.

This clonotype was detected only a few times. J is TRBJ1-1 and V is TRBV20-1; no firm D call. The germline V gene encodes CDR1 DFQATT and CDR2 SNEGSKA (reference sequence). This CDR3 is built from 13 residues. The V gene lost 4 bases and the J gene lost 0 bases, with 9 bases spanning the gap. For the CDR3, the DNA is TGCAGTGCTAACAGAGCGTTGAACACTGAAGCTTTCTTT. Protein product: CSANRALNTEAFF.

The genes are TRBV3-1 and TRBJ1-6; a possible D gene is TRBD1 (5 bases). The CDR3 is 15 residues long. V lost 5 bases, J lost 4 bases, and 12 bases lay in between. Germline loops: CDR1 LGHDT, CDR2 YNNKEL (reference sequence). CDR3 residues: CASSVGGLYNSPLHF. CDR3 nucleotides: TGTGCCAGCAGCGTCGGGGGACTATATAATTCACCCCTCCACTTT.

The chain links TRBV19 to TRBJ2-7, with D perhaps TRBD1 (6 bases). V shed 5 bases and J shed 6 bases, with 17 bases lying between them. Germline V gene lookup returns CDR1 LNHDA and CDR2 SQIVND (reference sequence). The CDR3 runs 14 residues. CDR3 in DNA: TGTGCCAGTAGTTTCGGACAGCGCTTCTCCGAGCAGTACTTC. Its translation is CASSFGQRFSEQYF.

CDR3 region: CASSQDSPGRTQYF. Written as DNA, the CDR3 is TGTGCCAGCAGTCAGGACAGCCCCGGAAGGACCCAGTACTTC. The chain carries TRBV7-6 and TRBJ2-5, with D possibly TRBD1 on 6 matching bases. CDR1 and CDR2 (germline): SGHVS, FNYEAQ. V shed 6 bases and J shed 7 bases, with 18 bases lying between them. The CDR3 length is 14 residues.

This clonotype was detected a few times. The chain has TRBV7-2 and TRBJ1-1, with TRBD1 matching 8 bases. The CDR3 loop spans 13 amino acids. V lost 5 bases to trimming and J lost 4 bases; unmatched junction nucleotides: 3. Germline CDR1 SGHTA, CDR2 FQGNSA. The CDR3 sequence: CASSMDRVTEAFF. The CDR3 coding sequence is TGTGCCAGCAGCATGGACAGGGTCACTGAAGCTTTCTTT. Full variable domain (remainder filled in from reference TRBV7-2 and TRBJ1-1): GAGVSQSPSNKVTEKGKDVELRCDPISGHTALYWYRQSLGQGLEFLIYFQGNSAPDKSGLPSDRFSAERTGGSVSTLTIQRTQQEDSAVYLCASSMDRVTEAFFGQGTRLTVV.

The chain uses TRBV12-3 or TRBV12-4 and TRBJ2-5; 7 bases match TRBD2. The CDR3 consists of 15 residues. The ends lost 5 bases at V and 5 bases at J; junction bases unmatched: 11. CDR3 nucleotide sequence: TGTGCCAGCAGTCTGAGCGGGTTCGGGAGGGAGACCCAGTACTTC. It translates to CASSLSGFGRETQYF.

This clonotype occurred a few times. The chain couples TRBV12-3 or TRBV12-4 to TRBJ2-5; tentatively, D is TRBD2 (6 bases). V was trimmed by 8 bases and J by 2 bases, leaving 15 bases between them. The CDR3 runs 14 residues. The CDR3 protein is CASGVSTSQETQYF. The CDR3 DNA reads as TGTGCCAGCGGAGTCTCGACTAGTCAAGAGACCCAGTACTTC.

This clonotype was observed at least ten times. The J gene is TRBJ1-1, the V gene TRBV11-1, with D hard to call. V was trimmed by 3 bases and J by 5 bases, leaving 7 bases between them. The length of the CDR3 is 12 residues. CDR1 is SGHAT, CDR2 FQDESV, per germline (reference sequence). Written as DNA, the CDR3 is TGTGCCAGCAGCTTCGAGAGGACTGAAGCTTTCTTT. Translated, it gives CASSFERTEAFF.

The chain uses TRBV5-1 and TRBJ1-1; no definite D call. Germline loops: CDR1 SGHRS, CDR2 YFSETQ. Trimming left V 5 bases short and J 4 bases short, with 15 bases between. The CDR3 is 14 amino acids. CDR3 nucleotides: TGCGCCAGCAGTGTGGGAAGGTATTCCACTGAAGCTTTCTTT. It codes for CASSVGRYSTEAFF.

This clonotype was detected many times. The CDR3 here is CASSLIGPGQETQYF. The CDR3, as DNA: TGTGCCAGCAGCTTAATCGGCCCGGGGCAAGAGACCCAGTACTTC. J is TRBJ2-5 and V is TRBV7-2, with D perhaps TRBD2 (5 bases). The germline V gene encodes CDR1 SGHTA and CDR2 FQGNSA. The CDR3 covers 15 residues. V was shortened by 2 bases and J by 2 bases, with 12 bases between the two germline ends.

This clonotype has a count of ten or more. The chain joins TRBV5-1 to TRBJ1-2; 7 bases are a match to TRBD1. CDR1 is SGHRS, CDR2 YFSETQ, per germline. The CDR3 has 15 amino acids. V was pared by 4 bases and J by 4 bases, with 10 bases of the junction left unmatched. The chain's CDR3 is CASSPQGQIGYGYTF. The CDR3 region has the DNA TGCGCCAGCAGCCCCCAGGGACAGATTGGCTATGGCTACACCTTC.

The J gene is TRBJ1-4, the V gene TRBV5-1; tentatively, D is TRBD1 (5 bases). Germline V gives CDR1 SGHRS, CDR2 YFSETQ. V lost 3 bases and J 6 bases, leaving 15 bases between the germline ends. This CDR3 has 15 amino acids. Here the CDR3 reads CASSSPGDRYEKLFF. The CDR3 nucleotides are TGCGCCAGCAGCTCTCCGGGGGACCGGTATGAAAAACTGTTTTTT.

This clonotype was found a few times. V and J are TRBV19 and TRBJ2-3; 10 bases map to TRBD2. Germline V gives CDR1 LNHDA, CDR2 SQIVND (reference sequence). With V trimmed by 9 bases and J by 5 bases, 8 bases remained unmatched. The CDR3 runs to 14 residues. CDR3 in amino acids: CASAEAGGVDTQYF. CDR3 nucleotide sequence: TGTGCCAGCGCAGAAGCGGGGGGGGTAGATACGCAGTATTTT.

The gene calls are TRBV18 and TRBJ2-7, with 11 bases lining up with TRBD1. The CDR3 runs 18 residues. V gave up 1 base and J gave up 6 bases; unmatched junction bases: 14. CDR1 is KGHSH, CDR2 LQKENI, per germline. The CDR3: CASSPRGSGTGGIGEQYV. DNA of the CDR3: TGTGCCAGCTCACCACGTGGTTCGGGGACAGGGGGTATCGGCGAGCAGTACGTC.

The CDR3 DNA follows: TGTGCCAGCACCAAACGAGATACGCAGTATTTT. This gives the protein CASTKRDTQYF. V is TRBV5-4 and J is TRBJ2-3; D ambiguous. Germline lookup yields CDR1 SGHNT and CDR2 YYREEE (reference sequence). The CDR3 loop spans 11 amino acids. V gave up 6 bases and J gave up 5 bases, with 7 bases separating them.

The V and J genes are TRBV27 and TRBJ1-2; D is uncertain. This CDR3 contains 15 residues. Germline CDR1 reads MNHEY; CDR2 reads SMNVEV (reference sequence). V lost 5 bases, J lost 4 bases, and 17 bases lay in between. Here the CDR3 DNA reads TGTGCCAGCAGTCCATTGACGCGGACCGGCTATGGCTACACCTTC. This sequence encodes CASSPLTRTGYGYTF.

This clonotype was seen only a few times. This sequence joins TRBV6-4 and TRBJ2-3; D remains unclear. From germline, CDR1 is MRHNA and CDR2 SNTAGT. With 4 bases removed from V and 2 bases from J, the gap between germline ends came to 13 bases. CDR3 size: 15 residues. The CDR3 protein is CASSVWRSDTDTQYF. The CDR3 region has the DNA TGTGCCAGCAGTGTATGGCGGAGCGACACAGATACGCAGTATTTT.